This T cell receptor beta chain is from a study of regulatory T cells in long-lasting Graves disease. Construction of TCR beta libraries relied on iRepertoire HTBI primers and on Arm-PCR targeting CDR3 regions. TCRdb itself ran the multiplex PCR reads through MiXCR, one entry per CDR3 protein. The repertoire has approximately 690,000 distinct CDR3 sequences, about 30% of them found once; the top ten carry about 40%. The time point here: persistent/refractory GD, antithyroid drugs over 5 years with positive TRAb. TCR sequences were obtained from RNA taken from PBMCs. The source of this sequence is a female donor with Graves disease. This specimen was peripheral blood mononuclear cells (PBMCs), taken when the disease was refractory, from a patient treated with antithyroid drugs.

DNA for the CDR3: TGTGCCCGGGGGGGGACCCCTACTGAAGCTTTCTTT. This codes for CARGGTPTEAFF. V and J are TRBV30 and TRBJ1-1; D might be TRBD1 (5 bases). Germline V lookup: CDR1 GTSNPN, CDR2 SVGIG (reference sequence). The CDR3 loop spans 12 amino acids. Trimming pared 8 bases from V and 5 bases from J, leaving 15 bases between. Combining the CDR3 with reference TRBV30 and TRBJ1-1 gives the whole variable domain SQTIHQWPATLVQPVGSPLSLECTVEGTSNPNLYWYRQAAGRGLQLLFYSVGIGQISSEVPQNLSASRPQDRQFILSSKKLLLSDSGFYLCARGGTPTEAFFGQGTRLTVV.